Here is one T cell receptor beta chain with its context. This entry comes from a study of sequential checkpoint blockade in melanoma. V was cut by 2 bases and J by 0 bases, with 14 bases left in between. Looked up from germline, CDR1 is MGHRA and CDR2 is YSYEKL. CDR3 length equals 17 residues. As for treatment: randomized to nivolumab then ipilimumab (arm A) or the reverse (arm B). Measured with immunoSEQ multiplex PCR; TCRdb has only the in-frame clones, and not every one. The table has more than 9,500 clones, over 60% seen once; the top ten hold approximately 10%. The clonotype comes from a human donor with melanoma. The chain joins TRBV4-1 to TRBJ2-1; D might be TRBD1 (6 bases). The source was CD8+ T cells sorted from blood (inferred from file names), collected from a patient given nivolumab and ipilimumab in sequence. The DNA for the CDR3 is TGCGCCAGCAGCCAAACTACGGGACAAAGCTCCTACAATGAGCAGTTCTTC. This codes for CASSQTTGQSSYNEQFF.